The next 17 T cell receptor beta chains were all read from a single sample in a study of blood T cell repertoires in COVID-19. Here immunoSEQ multiplex PCR was the method, and the copy in TCRdb shows in-frame clones only, minus some. In the table there are over 150,000 clones, around 80% of which are singletons. Input material: peripheral blood. Receptors were obtained from a human donor in a cohort sampled during active COVID-19.

The chain is built from TRBV1 and TRBJ2-5; the D call in the table, TRBD2, was not verified against the DNA. TRBV1 is reported as a pseudogene. The CDR3 is 14 residues long. As DNA, the CDR3 is TGCACCAGCAGCCCCACTAGCGCTCGGGAGACCCAGTACTTC. This gives the protein CTSSPTSARETQYF.

CDR3 nucleotides: TGCGCCAGCAGCAGGACAGGGCCCAGCGAGCAGTACTTC. Protein sequence: CASSRTGPSEQYF. The rearrangement uses TRBV5-1 and TRBJ2-7; TRBD1 agrees at 8 bases. Germline CDR1 reads SGHRS; CDR2 reads YFSETQ. This CDR3 is built from 13 residues. The V and J ends lost 4 bases and 6 bases, in that order; junction bases with no gene match: 6.

The rearrangement joins TRBV18 to TRBJ2-7, with a possible D match to TRBD1 (6 bases). CDR1 and CDR2 from the germline V gene are KGHSH and LQKENI. The CDR3 covers 14 residues. The ends were cut back, 1 base at V and 5 bases at J, with 12 bases in the middle. CDR3 in amino acids: CASSPLRQGNEQYF. CDR3 DNA: TGTGCCAGCTCACCACTTCGCCAGGGGAACGAGCAGTACTTC.

The rearrangement joins TRBV24-1 to TRBJ1-5; D call uncertain. This CDR3 has 16 amino acids. The germline gives CDR1 KGHDR, CDR2 SFDVKD. V was shortened by 1 base and J by 2 bases, with 11 bases between the two germline ends. CDR3 nucleotides: TGTGCCACCAGTGATTTTGAGGTAATCGGCAATCAGCCCCAGCATTTT. Protein product: CATSDFEVIGNQPQHF.

The chain has TRBV7-8 and TRBJ2-7, with a possible D match to TRBD1 (5 bases). This CDR3 is built from 11 residues. CDR1 is SGHVS, CDR2 FQNEAQ, per germline. V lost 4 bases and J lost 7, with 8 bases in between. The CDR3 DNA reads as TGTGCCAGCAGCTCACGGACAGAGCAGTACTTC. Its translation is CASSSRTEQYF.

The gene calls are TRBV19 and TRBJ1-1; TRBD1 agrees at 9 bases. This CDR3 region has 16 residues. The germline V gene encodes CDR1 LNHDA and CDR2 SQIVND (reference sequence). Losses at the gene ends were 5 bases for V and 4 bases for J; bases not matched to a gene: 11. The chain's CDR3 is CASSPRDRDWSTEAFF. CDR3 sequence (DNA): TGTGCCAGTAGTCCACGGGACAGGGATTGGAGCACTGAAGCTTTCTTT.

The chain recombines TRBV11-2 with TRBJ2-7; maybe TRBD2 (7 bases). Germline CDR1 SGHAT, CDR2 FQNNGV. The V and J ends lost 5 bases and 4 bases respectively, with 12 bases between them. CDR3 length: 13 residues. The CDR3: CASSGGASYEQYF. The CDR3 nucleotides are TGTGCCAGCAGCGGGGGGGCCTCTTACGAGCAGTACTTC.

The chain carries TRBV1 and TRBJ2-2; whether TRBD2, the table's D call, matches the DNA was not checked. TRBV1 is termed a pseudogene. This CDR3 comprises 15 residues. The CDR3 loop is CTSSQDLLNTGELFF. DNA of the CDR3: TGCACCAGCAGCCAAGATCTACTGAACACCGGGGAGCTGTTTTTT.

This chain uses TRBV7-9 with TRBJ2-7, with 7 bases aligning to TRBD1. The germline V gene encodes CDR1 SEHNR and CDR2 FQNEAQ (reference sequence). The trim removed 5 bases at V and 0 bases at J, leaving 7 bases unmatched. This CDR3 has 15 residues. CDR3 residues: CASSNLGTASYEQYF. The DNA for the CDR3 is TGTGCCAGCAGCAACCTCGGGACAGCCTCCTACGAGCAGTACTTC.

This clone was seen just once. The rearrangement links TRBV2 to TRBJ1-5, with a tentative D call TRBD1 (5 bases). Germline lookup yields CDR1 SNHLY and CDR2 FYNNEI. CDR3 length: 14 residues. V lost 10 bases, J lost 6 bases, and 19 bases lay in between. CDR3 nucleotides: TGTGCCACCACGACTTCAGGGCTGGGTCAGCCCCAGCATTTT. Protein sequence: CATTTSGLGQPQHF.

The rearrangement uses TRBV12-3 or TRBV12-4 and TRBJ1-1; 8 bases agree with TRBD1. This CDR3 is 11 amino acids long. V gave up 8 bases and J gave up 10 bases; unmatched junction bases: 6. CDR3 nucleotide sequence: TGTGCCAGCGGACAGGACAGGGCAGCTTTCTTT. As protein: CASGQDRAAFF.

There are a few counts of this clone. The chain couples TRBV5-4 to TRBJ2-3; a possible D gene is TRBD1 (6 bases). Trimming took off 9 bases at V and 2 bases at J, with 16 bases between the two ends. Germline loops: CDR1 SGHNT, CDR2 YYREEE (reference sequence). The CDR3 has 14 residues. The CDR3 DNA reads as TGTGCCATGTTCAGGGACACCTCCACAGATACGCAGTATTTT. Residues: CAMFRDTSTDTQYF.

The genes are TRBV30 and TRBJ2-3, with 7 bases aligning to TRBD2. Per germline, CDR1 GTSNPN and CDR2 SVGIG (reference sequence). V lost 2 bases, J lost 6 bases, and 5 bases stayed unmatched. This CDR3 is built from 13 residues. The CDR3, as DNA: TGTGCCTGGAGTTACCGGGGGGTGGATACGCAGTATTTT. It specifies CAWSYRGVDTQYF.

V usage is TRBV6-2 or TRBV6-3 and J usage is TRBJ2-7; D gene unclear. Germline CDR1 is MNHEY and CDR2 is SVGEGT. Trimming removed 5 bases from V and 2 bases from J, with 13 bases in between. This CDR3 spans 14 amino acids. The CDR3 is CASSRRVPPYEQYF. The CDR3 DNA follows: TGTGCCAGCAGTCGCCGGGTTCCCCCCTACGAGCAGTACTTC.

This chain joins TRBV11-3 and TRBJ1-1; possible D gene TRBD1, 6 bases. The germline V gene encodes CDR1 SGHNT and CDR2 YENEEA. CDR3 size: 13 residues. V was pared by 2 bases and J by 3 bases, with 7 bases between. CDR3 loop: CASSLSGDTEAFF. In DNA, the CDR3 is TGTGCCAGCAGCTTATCAGGGGACACTGAAGCTTTCTTT.

The CDR3 coding sequence is TGTGCCAGCAGTACAGGGTTACCCTATGGCTACACCTTC. Its translation is CASSTGLPYGYTF. The chain recombines TRBV27 with TRBJ1-2; a possible D gene is TRBD1 (6 bases). The CDR3 spans 13 residues. V was clipped by 5 bases and J by 4 bases, with 11 bases between them. CDR1 and CDR2 (germline): MNHEY, SMNVEV (reference sequence).

The chain carries TRBV4-1 and TRBJ1-2; D might be TRBD1 (5 bases). Looked up from germline, CDR1 is MGHRA and CDR2 is YSYEKL. The CDR3 consists of 14 residues. V was trimmed by 1 base and J by 7 bases, leaving 13 bases between them. Written as DNA, the CDR3 is TGCGCCAGCAGCCAAGGGGAGGGGCCCTTTGGCTACACCTTC. The encoded protein is CASSQGEGPFGYTF.